This T cell receptor beta chain was identified during a study of cytomegalovirus exposure and HLA in healthy donors. PCR amplification relied on 60 Vbeta primers (plus 13 Jbeta primers). Assay: immunoSEQ multiplex PCR; the TCRdb copy retains only in-frame clones and omits some. The data hold approximately 160,000 clones, with 70% to 80% observed a single time. A note on this clone: Its antigen is as yet unknown.

The study, taken as a whole, reports: The study carried out a later analysis of TCR beta sequences. It associated 15,000 to 20,000 of them with specific HLA alleles at a false discovery rate of 0.05. A later analysis showed TCR association rates differing by HLA locus, peaking at DRB1 and lowest at HLA-C.

V shed 6 bases and J 6 bases; nucleotides not matched to a gene: 6. The CDR3 contains 13 residues. Germline V gene sequence: CDR1 LGHNT, CDR2 FRNRAP. Specimen: PBMCs. The TCR comes from a female donor in good health and CMV-seronegative. V usage is TRBV12-5 and J usage is TRBJ2-3; TRBD1 agrees at 7 bases. In nucleotides, the CDR3 is TGTGCTAGTGGAACAGGGGTCTGGGATACGCAGTATTTT. Residues: CASGTGVWDTQYF.